A selection of T cell receptor beta chains follows, all from one sample in a study of technical replicates of blood from a few donors. The repertoire was sequenced with immunoSEQ multiplex PCR; TCRdb's copy has only in-frame clones and lacks some. The table shows 60,000 to 80,000 clones, with roughly 92% occurring only once. Sequencing was done on a sample of PBMCs. Receptors originate from a human donor in good health. Some clones in this sample may be carry-over from other donors' samples. Both conserved end residues are part of each CDR3. D genes are given only for firm matches. Clone size is stated in some rows and not others, as once, few, many or a class when expanded.

V,size,J,D,DNA,CDR3
TRBV7-2,-,TRBJ1-3,-,TGTGCCAGCAGCTTAGTGGGCAGCATCTCTGGAAACACCATATATTTT,CASSLVGSISGNTIYF
TRBV5-1,-,TRBJ2-7,-,TGCGCCAGCAGCTTGGGCGGTAGCGTAGACTACGAGCAGTACTTC,CASSLGGSVDYEQYF
TRBV5-4,-,TRBJ2-7,-,TGTGCCAGCAGCTTGAGTGACAGGAGCTCCTACGAGCAGTACTTC,CASSLSDRSSYEQYF
TRBV4-1,-,TRBJ1-6,TRBD1,TGCGCCAGCAGCCTAAGTGGGACAGGGGGAAATTCACCCCTCCACTTT,CASSLSGTGGNSPLHF
TRBV20-1,-,TRBJ1-2,-,TGCAGTGCTACCCAGGGGGGCTACACCTTC,CSATQGGYTF
TRBV20-1,-,TRBJ1-4,-,TGCAGTGCGCGACAGGAGGAAAAACTGTTTTTT,CSARQEEKLFF
TRBV7-2,-,TRBJ2-2,TRBD2,TGTGCCAGCAGCATGCCCCCGGGACTAGCGTCTACCGGGGAGCTGTTTTTT,CASSMPPGLASTGELFF
TRBV29-1,-,TRBJ2-1,-,TGCAGCGTCCCAGGGGATTCATGGGGCAATGAGCAGTTCTTC,CSVPGDSWGNEQFF
TRBV5-1,-,TRBJ2-3,-,TGCGCCAGCAGCTTGGCCAGTCTAGTCCTCAGCACAGATACGCAGTATTTT,CASSLASLVLSTDTQYF
TRBV7-3,-,TRBJ2-7,TRBD2,TGTGCCAGCAGCCCAATTAGCGGGGGCCCCGGCGAGCAGTACTTC,CASSPISGGPGEQYF
TRBV19,once,TRBJ1-6,-,TGTGCCAGTTCGGACTTATTTAATTCACCCCTCCACTTT,CASSDLFNSPLHF
TRBV15,-,TRBJ2-3,TRBD1,TGTGCCACCAGCAGAGATATTGGCGTACAGGGGGCGCAGCAAGATACGCAGTATTTT,CATSRDIGVQGAQQDTQYF
TRBV14,few,TRBJ2-7,TRBD1,TGTGCCAGCAGCCACCCGGGGCAGGGGGCTAGCTCCTACGAGCAGTACTTC,CASSHPGQGASSYEQYF
TRBV5-4,once,TRBJ2-1,TRBD1,TGTGCCAGCAGCGACACAGGGGCTTGGAGCTCCTACAATGAGCAGTTCTTC,CASSDTGAWSSYNEQFF
TRBV7-2,-,TRBJ2-5,TRBD1,TGTGCCAGCAGCTTAGCCGGGACAGGGGCAGAGACCCAGTACTTC,CASSLAGTGAETQYF
TRBV11-1,-,TRBJ1-1,-,TGTGCCAGCAGCTTACAGGGTCTCGGCACTGAAGCTTTCTTT,CASSLQGLGTEAFF
TRBV19,few,TRBJ1-2,-,TGTGCCAGTAGTATCCTACAGCACTATGGCTACACCTTC,CASSILQHYGYTF
TRBV6-5,-,TRBJ2-5,-,TGTGCCAGCACCCTGAGAAAGGGGGAGACCCAGTACTTC,CASTLRKGETQYF
TRBV29-1,once,TRBJ2-1,TRBD2,TGCAGCGTTGTGGGAGGGACCTACAATGAGCAGTTCTTC,CSVVGGTYNEQFF
TRBV2,-,TRBJ1-5,TRBD1,TGTGCCAGCAGAACAGGGGGTACTCAGCCCCAGCATTTT,CASRTGGTQPQHF
TRBV18,-,TRBJ2-7,TRBD2,TGTGCCGGCGGTAGCGGGAACTCCTACGAGCAGTACTTC,CAGGSGNSYEQYF
TRBV7-9,-,TRBJ2-7,TRBD2,TGTGCCAGCAGCTTTCTACTACGGGAGGGGCCAGGCGAGCAGTACTTC,CASSFLLREGPGEQYF
TRBV5-4,-,TRBJ2-5,-,TGTGCCAGCAGCTTGTGGAGGGATCGAGAGACCCAGTACTTC,CASSLWRDRETQYF
TRBV18,-,TRBJ1-6,TRBD1,TGTGCCAGCTCTCTAATCGGGACAGCAAATAATTCACCCCTCCACTTT,CASSLIGTANNSPLHF
TRBV7-2,-,TRBJ2-7,TRBD1,TGTGCCAGCAGCGGCAACAGGGGGGATTACGAGCAGTACTTC,CASSGNRGDYEQYF
TRBV18,-,TRBJ2-7,-,TGTGCCAGCTCAACCTATACGAGCATTCTGTACTTC,CASSTYTSILYF
TRBV7-2,-,TRBJ2-7,TRBD1,TGTGCCAGCAGCCCCCGACGGACAGGGGAGAGCGAGCAGTACTTC,CASSPRRTGESEQYF
TRBV4-3,-,TRBJ2-2,-,TGCGCCAGCAGCCAAGAGTTCACATCCGGGGAGCTGTTTTTT,CASSQEFTSGELFF
TRBV4-1,few,TRBJ2-1,-,TGCGCCAGCAGCCAAGAAGGTCCAGGGGTGGGTGAGCAGTTCTTC,CASSQEGPGVGEQFF
TRBV4-1,-,TRBJ1-5,TRBD1,TGCGCCAGCAGCCAAGTACAGGGGGAGAATCAGCCCCAGCATTTT,CASSQVQGENQPQHF
TRBV23-1,-,TRBJ1-1,-,TGCGCCAGCAGTCGACGCGGGGGATTGGTGAACACTGAAGCTTTCTTT,CASSRRGGLVNTEAFF
TRBV6-5,-,TRBJ1-2,-,TGTGCCAGCAGGACCCGACAGTATGGCTACACCTTC,CASRTRQYGYTF
TRBV7-2,-,TRBJ1-6,TRBD1,TGTGCCAGCAGCTCCAGCCCCGACAGGGCTTCCTATAATTCACCCCTCCACTTT,CASSSSPDRASYNSPLHF
TRBV19,few,TRBJ1-1,-,TGTGCCAGTATATGGGGAGCTGAAGCTTTCTTT,CASIWGAEAFF
TRBV7-8,-,TRBJ2-1,TRBD2,TGTGCCAGCAGCGAACGAATAGGACTAGCGGGGGACAAGGGGCAGTTCTTC,CASSERIGLAGDKGQFF
TRBV5-5,-,TRBJ2-2,-,TGTGCCAGCAGCACCCTCGGGGGTTACACCGGGGAGCTGTTTTTT,CASSTLGGYTGELFF
TRBV7-9,-,TRBJ2-2,-,TGTGCCAGCAGCTTTCAGCAGGGGACCGGGGAGCTGTTTTTT,CASSFQQGTGELFF
TRBV15,once,TRBJ2-7,TRBD1,TGTGCCACCAGCAGACCTGGGACAGGGCGTGGCTACGAGCAGTACTTC,CATSRPGTGRGYEQYF
TRBV9,-,TRBJ1-6,-,TGTGCCAGCAGCGTAGGCCGCTTGGGGCAGGGCAGCTCACCCCTCCACTTT,CASSVGRLGQGSSPLHF
TRBV6-6,-,TRBJ1-5,-,TGTGCCAGCAGTTACTGGGGCAGGGGCAATCAGCCCCAGCATTTT,CASSYWGRGNQPQHF
TRBV19,-,TRBJ1-1,-,TGTGCCAGTCCTTGGGGGGGCCGCACTGAAGCTTTCTTT,CASPWGGRTEAFF
TRBV5-6,once,TRBJ2-3,TRBD2,TGTGCCAGCAGCTTAGCTAGCGGGGGGCAAGATACGCAGTATTTT,CASSLASGGQDTQYF
TRBV7-9,-,TRBJ1-2,-,TGTGCCAGCAGCTTAAGGTTCAGGACAGTCTATGGCTACACCTTC,CASSLRFRTVYGYTF
TRBV4-2,-,TRBJ2-7,TRBD2,TGTGCCAGCAGCCAAGTGTCGGGAGGAGAGCAGTACTTC,CASSQVSGGEQYF
TRBV6-1,-,TRBJ2-5,TRBD1,TGTGCCAGCAGTGCGACAGGGGGTGGGGTGGAGACCCAGTACTTC,CASSATGGGVETQYF
TRBV5-1,once,TRBJ2-3,TRBD2,TGCGCCAGCAGCCCGGTAGCGGGATTGGCAGATACGCAGTATTTT,CASSPVAGLADTQYF
TRBV29-1,-,TRBJ1-1,-,TGCAGCGTAGTCGACAGAAAGAACACTGAAGCTTTCTTT,CSVVDRKNTEAFF
TRBV5-4,-,TRBJ2-7,TRBD2,TGTGCCAGCAGCTTGGGGGACTATAACTACGAGCAGTACTTC,CASSLGDYNYEQYF
TRBV19,-,TRBJ1-5,TRBD1,TGTGCCAGTAGTTCGGGACAGGGGGCTAATCAGCCCCAGCATTTT,CASSSGQGANQPQHF
TRBV7-3,-,TRBJ2-1,TRBD2,TGTGCCAGCAGCCCCTCAGGGAGCGGGGGGAGCTTGTTCTTC,CASSPSGSGGSLFF